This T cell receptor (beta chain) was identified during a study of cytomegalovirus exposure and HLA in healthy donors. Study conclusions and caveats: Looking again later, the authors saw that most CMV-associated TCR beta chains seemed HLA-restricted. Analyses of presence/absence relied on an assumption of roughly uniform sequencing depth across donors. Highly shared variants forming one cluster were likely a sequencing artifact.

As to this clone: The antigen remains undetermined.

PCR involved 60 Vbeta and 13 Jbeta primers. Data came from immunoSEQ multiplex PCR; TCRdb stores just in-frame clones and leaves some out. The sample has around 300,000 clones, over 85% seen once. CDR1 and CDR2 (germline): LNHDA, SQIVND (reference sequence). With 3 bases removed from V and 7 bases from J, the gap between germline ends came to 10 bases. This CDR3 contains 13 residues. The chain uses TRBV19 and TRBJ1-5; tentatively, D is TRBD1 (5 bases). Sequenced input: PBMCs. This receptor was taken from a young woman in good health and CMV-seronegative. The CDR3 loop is CASSMEGRQPQHF. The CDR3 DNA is TGTGCCAGTAGTATGGAGGGGAGGCAGCCCCAGCATTTT.